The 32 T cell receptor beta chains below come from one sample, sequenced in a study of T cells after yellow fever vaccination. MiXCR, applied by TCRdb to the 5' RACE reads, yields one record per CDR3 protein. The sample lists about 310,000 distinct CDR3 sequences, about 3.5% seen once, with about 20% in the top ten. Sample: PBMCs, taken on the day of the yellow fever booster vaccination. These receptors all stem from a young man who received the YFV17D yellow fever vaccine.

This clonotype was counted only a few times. The CDR3 reads CASSKEGQAYEQYF. CDR3 nucleotides: TGTGCCAGCAGCAAAGAAGGACAAGCCTACGAGCAGTACTTC. The V gene is TRBV9, the J gene TRBJ2-7, with TRBD1 as a possible D gene (5 bases). The CDR3 contains 14 residues. The germline V and J ends were trimmed by 4 bases and 2 bases, with 13 bases remaining between them. Germline CDR1 is SGDLS and CDR2 is YYNGEE.

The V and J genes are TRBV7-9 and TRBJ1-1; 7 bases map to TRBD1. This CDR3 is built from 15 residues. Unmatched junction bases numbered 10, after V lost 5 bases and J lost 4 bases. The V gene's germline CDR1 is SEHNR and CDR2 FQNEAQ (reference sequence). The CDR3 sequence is CASSRNRQGTTEAFF. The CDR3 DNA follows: TGTGCCAGCAGCCGAAACAGACAGGGAACCACTGAAGCTTTCTTT. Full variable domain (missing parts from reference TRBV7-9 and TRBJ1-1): DTGVSQNPRHKITKRGQNVTFRCDPISEHNRLYWYRQTLGQGPEFLTYFQNEAQLEKSRLLSDRFSAERPKGSFSTLEIQRTEQGDSAMYLCASSRNRQGTTEAFFGQGTRLTVV.

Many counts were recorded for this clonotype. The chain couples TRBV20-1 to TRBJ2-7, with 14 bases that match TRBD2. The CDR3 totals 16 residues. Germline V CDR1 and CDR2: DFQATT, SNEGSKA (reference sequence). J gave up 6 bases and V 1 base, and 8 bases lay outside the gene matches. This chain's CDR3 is CSARARLAGGRGEQYF. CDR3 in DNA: TGCAGTGCTAGAGCGCGACTAGCGGGGGGGCGGGGCGAGCAGTACTTC.

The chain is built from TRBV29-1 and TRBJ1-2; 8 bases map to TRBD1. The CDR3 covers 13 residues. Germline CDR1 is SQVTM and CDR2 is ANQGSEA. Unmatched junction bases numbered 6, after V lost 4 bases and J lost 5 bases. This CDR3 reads CSVVRGQGYGYTF. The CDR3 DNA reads TGCAGCGTTGTTCGAGGACAGGGATATGGCTACACCTTC.

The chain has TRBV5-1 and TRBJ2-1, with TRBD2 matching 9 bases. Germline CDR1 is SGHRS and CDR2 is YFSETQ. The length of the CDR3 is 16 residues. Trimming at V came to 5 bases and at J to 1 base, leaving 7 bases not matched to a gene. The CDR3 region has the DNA TGCGCCAGCAGAACCAATGCGGGGGGGTCCTACAATGAGCAGTTCTTC. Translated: CASRTNAGGSYNEQFF.

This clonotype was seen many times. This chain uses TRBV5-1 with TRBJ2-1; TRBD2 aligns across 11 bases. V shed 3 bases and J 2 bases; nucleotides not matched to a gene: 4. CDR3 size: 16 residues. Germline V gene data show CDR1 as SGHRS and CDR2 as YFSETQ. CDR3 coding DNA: TGCGCCAGCAGCTGGGGTAGCGGGGGGGCCTACAATGAGCAGTTCTTC. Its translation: CASSWGSGGAYNEQFF.

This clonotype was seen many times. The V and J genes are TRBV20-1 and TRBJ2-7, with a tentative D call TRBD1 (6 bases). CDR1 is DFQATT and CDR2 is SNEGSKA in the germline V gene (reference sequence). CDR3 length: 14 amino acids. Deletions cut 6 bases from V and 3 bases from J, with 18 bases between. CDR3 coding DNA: TGCAGTGCCCAACCCCCGGACAGCCACTACGAGCAGTACTTC. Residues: CSAQPPDSHYEQYF.

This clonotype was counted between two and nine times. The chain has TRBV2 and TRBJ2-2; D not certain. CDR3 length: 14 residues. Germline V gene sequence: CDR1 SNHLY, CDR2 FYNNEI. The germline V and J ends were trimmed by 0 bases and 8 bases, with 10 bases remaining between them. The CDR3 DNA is TGTGCCAGCAGTGAAGCGCTATGGGGTGGGGAGCTGTTTTTT. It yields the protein CASSEALWGGELFF.

CDR3 protein: CASSLGGAVTEAFF. The CDR3 DNA reads TGTGCCAGCAGCTTAGGGGGGGCGGTCACTGAAGCTTTCTTT. The chain recombines TRBV7-9 with TRBJ1-1; D is perhaps TRBD1 (6 bases). V was trimmed by 1 base and J by 4 bases, leaving 10 bases between them. The CDR3 is made up of 14 amino acids. Germline-derived CDR1 and CDR2 are SEHNR and FQNEAQ (reference sequence).

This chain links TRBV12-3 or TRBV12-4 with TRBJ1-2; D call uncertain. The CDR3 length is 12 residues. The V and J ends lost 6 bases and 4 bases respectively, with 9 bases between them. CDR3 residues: CASSAVRYGYTF. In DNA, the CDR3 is TGTGCCAGCAGCGCCGTCCGCTATGGCTACACCTTC.

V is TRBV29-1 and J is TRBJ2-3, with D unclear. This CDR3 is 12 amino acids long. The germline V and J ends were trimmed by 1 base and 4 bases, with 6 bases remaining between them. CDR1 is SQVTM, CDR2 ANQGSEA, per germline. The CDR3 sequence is CSVEGLSDTQYF. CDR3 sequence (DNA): TGCAGCGTTGAAGGATTATCAGATACGCAGTATTTT.

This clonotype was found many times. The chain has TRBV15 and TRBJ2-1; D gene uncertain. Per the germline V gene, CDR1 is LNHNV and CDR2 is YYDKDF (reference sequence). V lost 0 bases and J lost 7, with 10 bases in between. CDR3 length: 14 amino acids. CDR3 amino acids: CATSRDMQVNEQFF. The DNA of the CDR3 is TGTGCCACCAGCAGAGATATGCAGGTGAATGAGCAGTTCTTC. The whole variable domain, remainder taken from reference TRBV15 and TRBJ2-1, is DAMVIQNPRYQVTQFGKPVTLSCSQTLNHNVMYWYQQKSSQAPKLLFHYYDKDFNNEADTPDNFQSRRPNTSFCFLDIRSPGLGDTAMYLCATSRDMQVNEQFFGPGTRLTVL.

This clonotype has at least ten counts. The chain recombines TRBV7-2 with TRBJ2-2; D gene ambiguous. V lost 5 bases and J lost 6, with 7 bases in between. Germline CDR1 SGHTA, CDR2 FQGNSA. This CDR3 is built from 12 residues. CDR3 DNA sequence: TGTGCCAGCAGCCCTTACTCCGGGGAGCTGTTTTTT. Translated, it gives CASSPYSGELFF.

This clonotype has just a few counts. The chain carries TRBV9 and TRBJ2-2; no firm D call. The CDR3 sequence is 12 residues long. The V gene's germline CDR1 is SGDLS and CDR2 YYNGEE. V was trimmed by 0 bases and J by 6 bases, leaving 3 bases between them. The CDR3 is CASSVGSGELFF. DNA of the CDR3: TGTGCCAGCAGCGTAGGGTCCGGGGAGCTGTTTTTT.

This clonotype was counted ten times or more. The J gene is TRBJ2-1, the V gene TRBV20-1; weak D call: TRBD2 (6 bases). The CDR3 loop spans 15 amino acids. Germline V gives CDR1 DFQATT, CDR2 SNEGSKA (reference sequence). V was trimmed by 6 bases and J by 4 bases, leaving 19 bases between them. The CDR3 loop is CSAPDSGLRYNEQFF. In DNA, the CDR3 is TGCAGTGCGCCCGACTCGGGACTCCGATACAATGAGCAGTTCTTC.

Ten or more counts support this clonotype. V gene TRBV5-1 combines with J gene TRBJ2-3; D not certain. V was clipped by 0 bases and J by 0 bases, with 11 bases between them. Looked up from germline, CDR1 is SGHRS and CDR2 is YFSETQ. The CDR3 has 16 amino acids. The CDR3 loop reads CASSLDSRSSTDTQYF. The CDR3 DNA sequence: TGCGCCAGCAGCTTGGATAGCAGGAGTAGCACAGATACGCAGTATTTT.

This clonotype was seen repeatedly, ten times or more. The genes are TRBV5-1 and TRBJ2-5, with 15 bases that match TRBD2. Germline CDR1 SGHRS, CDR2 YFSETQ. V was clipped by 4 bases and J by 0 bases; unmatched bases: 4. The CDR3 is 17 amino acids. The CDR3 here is CASSVGLAGGNQETQYF. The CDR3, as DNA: TGCGCCAGCAGCGTGGGACTAGCGGGGGGCAACCAAGAGACCCAGTACTTC.

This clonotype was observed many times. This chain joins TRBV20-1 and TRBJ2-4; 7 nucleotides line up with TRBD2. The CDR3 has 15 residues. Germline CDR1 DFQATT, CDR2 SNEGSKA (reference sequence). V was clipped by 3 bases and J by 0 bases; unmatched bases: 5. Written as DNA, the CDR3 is TGCAGTGCTAGGATAGCGGGCTCAGCCAAAAACATTCAGTACTTC. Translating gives CSARIAGSAKNIQYF.

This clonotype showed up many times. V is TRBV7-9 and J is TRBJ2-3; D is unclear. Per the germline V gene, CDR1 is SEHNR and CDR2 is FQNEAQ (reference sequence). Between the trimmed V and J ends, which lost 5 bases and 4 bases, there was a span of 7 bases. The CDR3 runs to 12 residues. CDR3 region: CASSPQSDTQYF. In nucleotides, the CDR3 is TGTGCCAGCAGCCCCCAATCAGATACGCAGTATTTT. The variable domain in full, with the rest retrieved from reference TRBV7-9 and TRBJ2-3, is DTGVSQNPRHKITKRGQNVTFRCDPISEHNRLYWYRQTLGQGPEFLTYFQNEAQLEKSRLLSDRFSAERPKGSFSTLEIQRTEQGDSAMYLCASSPQSDTQYFGPGTRLTVL.

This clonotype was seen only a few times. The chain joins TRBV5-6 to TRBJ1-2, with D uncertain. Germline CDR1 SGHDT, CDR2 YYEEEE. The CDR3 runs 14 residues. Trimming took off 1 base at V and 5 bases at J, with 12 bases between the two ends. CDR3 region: CASSLSAEPYGYTF. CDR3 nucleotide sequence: TGTGCCAGCAGCTTGAGTGCGGAACCGTATGGCTACACCTTC.

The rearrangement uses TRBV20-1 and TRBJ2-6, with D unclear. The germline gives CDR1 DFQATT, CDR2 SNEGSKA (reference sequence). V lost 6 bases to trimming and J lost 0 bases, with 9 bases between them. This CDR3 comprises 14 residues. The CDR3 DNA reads TGCAGTGCGAGTCCACCCTCTGGGGCCAACGTCCTGACTTTC. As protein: CSASPPSGANVLTF.

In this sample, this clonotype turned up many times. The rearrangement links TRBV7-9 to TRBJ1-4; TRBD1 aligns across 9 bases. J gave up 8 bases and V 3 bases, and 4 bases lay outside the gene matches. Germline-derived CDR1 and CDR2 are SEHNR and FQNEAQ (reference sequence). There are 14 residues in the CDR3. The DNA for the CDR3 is TGTGCCAGCAGCTTTCGACAGGGGGAGGAAAAACTGTTTTTT. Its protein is CASSFRQGEEKLFF.

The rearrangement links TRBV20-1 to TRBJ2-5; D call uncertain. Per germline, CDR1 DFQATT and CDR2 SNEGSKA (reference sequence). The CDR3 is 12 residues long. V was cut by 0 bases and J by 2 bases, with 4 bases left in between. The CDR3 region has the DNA TGCAGTGCTAGAGATCAGCAAGAGACCCAGTACTTC. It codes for CSARDQQETQYF.

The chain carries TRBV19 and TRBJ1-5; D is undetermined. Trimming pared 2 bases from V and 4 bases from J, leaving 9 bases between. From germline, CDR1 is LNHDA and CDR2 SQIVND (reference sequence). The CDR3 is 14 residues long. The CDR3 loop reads CASSILTGNQPQHF. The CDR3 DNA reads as TGTGCCAGTAGTATATTAACGGGTAATCAGCCCCAGCATTTT.

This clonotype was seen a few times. CDR3: CASSSARRGLSGYTF. As DNA, the CDR3 is TGTGCCAGCAGTTCCGCCCGCCGGGGGCTTAGTGGCTACACCTTC. The chain recombines TRBV28 with TRBJ1-2, with D perhaps TRBD1 (6 bases). Per germline, CDR1 MDHEN and CDR2 SYDVKM. Trimming shortened V by 4 bases and J by 7 bases, and 19 bases separated the two germline ends. This CDR3 region has 15 residues.

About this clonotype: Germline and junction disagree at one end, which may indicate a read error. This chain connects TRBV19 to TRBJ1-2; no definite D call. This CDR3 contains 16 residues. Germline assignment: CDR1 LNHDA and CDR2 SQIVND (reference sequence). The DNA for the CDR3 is TGTGCCAGTAGGATAGGACGAGGCAGTCCTAACTATGGCTACACCTTC. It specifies CASRIGRGSPNYGYTF.

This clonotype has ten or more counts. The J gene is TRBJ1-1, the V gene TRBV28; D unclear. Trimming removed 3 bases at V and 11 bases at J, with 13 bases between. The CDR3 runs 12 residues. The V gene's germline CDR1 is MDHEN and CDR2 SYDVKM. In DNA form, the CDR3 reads TGTGCCAGCAGTTTTCGGGTGATAGGCGCTTTCTTT. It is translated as CASSFRVIGAFF.

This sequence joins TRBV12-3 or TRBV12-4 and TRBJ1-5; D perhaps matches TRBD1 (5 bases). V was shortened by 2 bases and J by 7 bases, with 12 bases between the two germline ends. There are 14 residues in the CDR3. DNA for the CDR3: TGTGCCAGCAGTTTATCCCCAGGGAGGCAGCCCCAGCATTTT. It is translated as CASSLSPGRQPQHF.

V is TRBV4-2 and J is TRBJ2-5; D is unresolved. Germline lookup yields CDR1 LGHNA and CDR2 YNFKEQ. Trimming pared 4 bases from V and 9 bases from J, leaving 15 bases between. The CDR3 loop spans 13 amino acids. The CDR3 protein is CASSPGTPQAQYF. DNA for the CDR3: TGTGCCAGCAGCCCAGGAACGCCTCAGGCCCAGTACTTC.

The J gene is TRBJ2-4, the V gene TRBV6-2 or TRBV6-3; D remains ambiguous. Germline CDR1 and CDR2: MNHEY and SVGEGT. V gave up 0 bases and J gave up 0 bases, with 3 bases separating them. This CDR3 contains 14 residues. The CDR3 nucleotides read TGTGCCAGCAGTTACTCAAGAGCCAAAAACATTCAGTACTTC. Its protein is CASSYSRAKNIQYF.

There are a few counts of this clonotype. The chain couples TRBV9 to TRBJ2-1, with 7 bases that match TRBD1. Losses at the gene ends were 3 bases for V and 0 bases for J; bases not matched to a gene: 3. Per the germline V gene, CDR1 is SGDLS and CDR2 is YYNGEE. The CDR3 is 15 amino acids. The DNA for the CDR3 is TGTGCCAGCAGCGAGAGACAGGGCTCCTACAATGAGCAGTTCTTC. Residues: CASSERQGSYNEQFF.

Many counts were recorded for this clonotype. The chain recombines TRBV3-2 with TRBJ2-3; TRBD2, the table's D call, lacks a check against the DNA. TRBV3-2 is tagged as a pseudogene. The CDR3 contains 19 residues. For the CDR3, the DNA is TGTGCCAGCAGCCCCACCGGGACTAGCGGGGGGGACCGCACAGATACGCAGTATTTT. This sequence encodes CASSPTGTSGGDRTDTQYF.